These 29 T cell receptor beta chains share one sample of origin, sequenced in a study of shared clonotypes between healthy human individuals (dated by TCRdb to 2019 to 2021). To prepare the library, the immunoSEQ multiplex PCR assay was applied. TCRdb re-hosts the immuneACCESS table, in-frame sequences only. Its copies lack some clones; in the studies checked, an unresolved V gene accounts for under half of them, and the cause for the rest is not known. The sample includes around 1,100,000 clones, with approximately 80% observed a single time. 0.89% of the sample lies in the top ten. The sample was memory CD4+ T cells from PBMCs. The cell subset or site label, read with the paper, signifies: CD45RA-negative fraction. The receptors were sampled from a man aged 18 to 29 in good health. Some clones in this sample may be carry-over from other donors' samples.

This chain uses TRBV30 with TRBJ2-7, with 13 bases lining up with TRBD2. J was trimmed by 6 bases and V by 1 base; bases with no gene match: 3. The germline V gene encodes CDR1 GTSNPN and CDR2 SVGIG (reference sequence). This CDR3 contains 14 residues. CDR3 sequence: CAWSERLAGGEQYF. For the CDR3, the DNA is TGTGCCTGGAGTGAGAGACTAGCGGGAGGCGAGCAGTACTTC.

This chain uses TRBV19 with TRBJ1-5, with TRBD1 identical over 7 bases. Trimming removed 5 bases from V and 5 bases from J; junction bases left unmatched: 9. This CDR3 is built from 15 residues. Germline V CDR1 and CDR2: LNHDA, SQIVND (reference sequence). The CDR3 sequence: CASSPGDRVDQPQHF. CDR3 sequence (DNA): TGTGCCAGTAGTCCCGGAGACAGGGTTGATCAGCCCCAGCATTTT.

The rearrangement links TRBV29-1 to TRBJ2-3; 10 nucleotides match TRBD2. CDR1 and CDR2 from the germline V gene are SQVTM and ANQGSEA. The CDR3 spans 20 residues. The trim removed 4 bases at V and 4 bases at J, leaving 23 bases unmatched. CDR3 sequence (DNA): TGCAGCGTTGCCCAAGGTTCAAGCGGGAGGGCCTTTCTTATCGCAGATACGCAGTATTTT. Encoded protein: CSVAQGSSGRAFLIADTQYF.

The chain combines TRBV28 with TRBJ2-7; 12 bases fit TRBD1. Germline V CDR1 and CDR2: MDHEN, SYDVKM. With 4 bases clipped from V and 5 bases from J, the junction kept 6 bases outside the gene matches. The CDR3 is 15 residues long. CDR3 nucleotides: TGTGCCAGCAGTTCTCCGGGACAGGGGGCGAACGAGCAGTACTTC. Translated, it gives CASSSPGQGANEQYF.

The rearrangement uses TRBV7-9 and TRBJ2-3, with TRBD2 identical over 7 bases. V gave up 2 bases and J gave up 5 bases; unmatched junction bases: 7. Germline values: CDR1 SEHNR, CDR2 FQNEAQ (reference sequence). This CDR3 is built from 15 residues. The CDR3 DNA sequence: TGTGCCAGCAGCTTAACCGCGGGAGCCGGAGATACGCAGTATTTT. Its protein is CASSLTAGAGDTQYF.

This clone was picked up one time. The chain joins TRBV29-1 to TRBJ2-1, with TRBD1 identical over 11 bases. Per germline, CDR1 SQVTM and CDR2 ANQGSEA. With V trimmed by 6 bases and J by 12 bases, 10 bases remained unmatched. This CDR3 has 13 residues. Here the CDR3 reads CSVPGQGVVWQFF. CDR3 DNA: TGCAGCGTGCCGGGACAGGGGGTGGTTTGGCAGTTCTTC.

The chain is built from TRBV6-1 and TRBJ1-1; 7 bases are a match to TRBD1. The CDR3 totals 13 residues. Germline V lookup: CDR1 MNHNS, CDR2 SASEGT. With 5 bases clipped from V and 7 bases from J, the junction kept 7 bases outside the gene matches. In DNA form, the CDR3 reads TGTGCCAGCAGTCCCCTTAGGACAGGTGAAGCTTTCTTT. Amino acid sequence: CASSPLRTGEAFF.

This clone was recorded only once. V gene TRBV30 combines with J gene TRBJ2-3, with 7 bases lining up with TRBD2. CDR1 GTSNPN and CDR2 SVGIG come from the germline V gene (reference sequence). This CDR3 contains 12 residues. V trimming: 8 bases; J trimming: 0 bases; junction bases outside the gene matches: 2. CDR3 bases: TGTGCCAGCGGGATTAGCACAGATACGCAGTATTTT. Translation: CASGISTDTQYF.

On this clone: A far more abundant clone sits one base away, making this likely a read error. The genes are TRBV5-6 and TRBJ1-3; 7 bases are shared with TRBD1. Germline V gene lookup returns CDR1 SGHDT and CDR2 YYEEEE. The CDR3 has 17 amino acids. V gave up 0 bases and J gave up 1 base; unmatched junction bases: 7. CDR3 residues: CASSLAETGKSGNTIYF. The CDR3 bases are TGTGCCAGCAGCTTGGCCGAGACAGGGAAGTCTGGAAACACCATATATTTT.

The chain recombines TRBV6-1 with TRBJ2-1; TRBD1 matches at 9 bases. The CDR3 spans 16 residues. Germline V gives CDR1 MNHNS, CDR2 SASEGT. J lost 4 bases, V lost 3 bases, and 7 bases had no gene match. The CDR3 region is CASSEAAGTGYNEQFF. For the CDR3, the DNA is TGTGCCAGCAGTGAGGCGGCCGGGACAGGGTACAATGAGCAGTTCTTC.

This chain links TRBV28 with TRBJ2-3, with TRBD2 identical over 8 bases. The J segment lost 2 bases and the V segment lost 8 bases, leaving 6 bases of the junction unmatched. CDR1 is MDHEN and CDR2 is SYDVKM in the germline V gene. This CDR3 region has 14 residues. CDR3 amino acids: CASWGGRFTDTQYF. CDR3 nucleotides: TGTGCCAGCTGGGGCGGGAGGTTCACAGATACGCAGTATTTT.

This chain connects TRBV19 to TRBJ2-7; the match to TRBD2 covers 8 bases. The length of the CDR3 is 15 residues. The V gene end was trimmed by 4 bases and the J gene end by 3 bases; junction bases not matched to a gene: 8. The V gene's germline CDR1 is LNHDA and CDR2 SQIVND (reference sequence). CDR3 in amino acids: CASSTGLAWDYEQYF. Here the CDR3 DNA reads TGTGCCAGTAGTACCGGACTAGCTTGGGACTACGAGCAGTACTTC. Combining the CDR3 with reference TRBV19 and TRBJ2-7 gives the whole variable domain DGGITQSPKYLFRKEGQNVTLSCEQNLNHDAMYWYRQDPGQGLRLIYYSQIVNDFQKGDIAEGYSVSREKKESFPLTVTSAQKNPTAFYLCASSTGLAWDYEQYFGPGTRLTVT.

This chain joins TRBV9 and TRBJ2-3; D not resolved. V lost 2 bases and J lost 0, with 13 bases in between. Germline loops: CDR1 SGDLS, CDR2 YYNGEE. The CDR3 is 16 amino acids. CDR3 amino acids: CASSVRQAASTDTQYF. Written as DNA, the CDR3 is TGTGCCAGCAGCGTCAGGCAGGCGGCAAGCACAGATACGCAGTATTTT.

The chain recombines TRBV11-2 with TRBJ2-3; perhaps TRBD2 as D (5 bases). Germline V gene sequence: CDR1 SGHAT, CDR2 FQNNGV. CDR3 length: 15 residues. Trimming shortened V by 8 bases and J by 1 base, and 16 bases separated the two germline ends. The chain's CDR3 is CASGAWELGTDTQYF. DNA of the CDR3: TGTGCCAGCGGAGCGTGGGAGCTCGGCACAGATACGCAGTATTTT.

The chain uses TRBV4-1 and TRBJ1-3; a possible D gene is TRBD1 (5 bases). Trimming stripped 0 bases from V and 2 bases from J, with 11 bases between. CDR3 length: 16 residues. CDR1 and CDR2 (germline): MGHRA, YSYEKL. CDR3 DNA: TGCGCCAGCAGCCAAGACAGGGTAGTCACTGGAAACACCATATATTTT. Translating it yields CASSQDRVVTGNTIYF.

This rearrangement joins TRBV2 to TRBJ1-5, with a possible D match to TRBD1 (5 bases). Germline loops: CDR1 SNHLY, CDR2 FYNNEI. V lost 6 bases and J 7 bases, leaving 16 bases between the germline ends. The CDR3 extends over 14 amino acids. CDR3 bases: TGTGCCAGCAGCGACTGGGGCCGGAGGCAGCCCCAGCATTTT. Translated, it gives CASSDWGRRQPQHF.

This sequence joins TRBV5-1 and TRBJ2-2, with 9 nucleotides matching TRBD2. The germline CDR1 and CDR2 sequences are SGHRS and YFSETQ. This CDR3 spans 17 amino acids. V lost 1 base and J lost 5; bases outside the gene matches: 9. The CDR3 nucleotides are TGCGCCAGCAGCTTGATTAGCGGGAGAACGGGGACCGGGGAGCTGTTTTTT. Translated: CASSLISGRTGTGELFF.

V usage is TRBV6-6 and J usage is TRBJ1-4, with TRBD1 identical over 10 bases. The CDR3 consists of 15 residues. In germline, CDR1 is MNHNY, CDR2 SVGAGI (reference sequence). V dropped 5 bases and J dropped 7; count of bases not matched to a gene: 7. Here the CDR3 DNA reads TGTGCCAGCAGTCCGGGGGACAGGGGTGGTGAAAAACTGTTTTTT. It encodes CASSPGDRGGEKLFF.

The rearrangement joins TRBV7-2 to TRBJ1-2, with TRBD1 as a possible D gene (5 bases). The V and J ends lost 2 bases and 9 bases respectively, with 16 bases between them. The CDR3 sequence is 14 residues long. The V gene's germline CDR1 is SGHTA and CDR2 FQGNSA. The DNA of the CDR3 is TGTGCCAGCAGCTTAAACCGGCAGGGTGGGAGCTACACCTTC. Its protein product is CASSLNRQGGSYTF. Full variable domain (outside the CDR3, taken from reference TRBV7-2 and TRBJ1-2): GAGVSQSPSNKVTEKGKDVELRCDPISGHTALYWYRQSLGQGLEFLIYFQGNSAPDKSGLPSDRFSAERTGGSVSTLTIQRTQQEDSAVYLCASSLNRQGGSYTFGSGTRLTVV.

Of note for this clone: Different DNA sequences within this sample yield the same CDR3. In nucleotides, the CDR3 is TGTGCCAGCAGTTTAGGCAGCTACGAGCAGTACTTC. It encodes CASSLGSYEQYF. The V call is TRBV28, the J call TRBJ2-7; D ambiguous. Germline V gene sequence: CDR1 MDHEN, CDR2 SYDVKM. The ends were cut back, 2 bases at V and 3 bases at J, with 5 bases in the middle. The CDR3 runs to 12 residues.

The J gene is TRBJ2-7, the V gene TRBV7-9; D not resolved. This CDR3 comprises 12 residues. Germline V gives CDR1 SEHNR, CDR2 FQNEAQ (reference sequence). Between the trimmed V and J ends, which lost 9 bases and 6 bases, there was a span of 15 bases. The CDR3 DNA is TGTGCCAGTGCAGGAGAGGTCGCCGAGCAGTACTTC. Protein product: CASAGEVAEQYF.

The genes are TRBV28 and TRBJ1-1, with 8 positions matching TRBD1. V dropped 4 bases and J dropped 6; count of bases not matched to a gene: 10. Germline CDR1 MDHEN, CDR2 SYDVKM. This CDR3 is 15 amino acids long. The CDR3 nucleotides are TGTGCCAGCAGTTCCCCGTCCAGGGGGCTTTCTGAAGCTTTCTTT. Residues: CASSSPSRGLSEAFF.

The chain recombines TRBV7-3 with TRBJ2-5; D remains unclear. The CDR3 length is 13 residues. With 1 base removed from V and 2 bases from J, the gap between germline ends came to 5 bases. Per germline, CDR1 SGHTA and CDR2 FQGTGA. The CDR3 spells CASSLNSQETQYF. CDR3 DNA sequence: TGTGCCAGCAGCTTAAACTCACAAGAGACCCAGTACTTC.

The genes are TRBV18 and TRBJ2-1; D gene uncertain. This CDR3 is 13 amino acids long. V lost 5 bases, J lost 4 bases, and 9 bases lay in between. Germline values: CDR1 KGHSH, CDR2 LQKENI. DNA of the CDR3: TGTGCCAGCTCAGTAGCCATGTACAATGAGCAGTTCTTC. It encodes CASSVAMYNEQFF.

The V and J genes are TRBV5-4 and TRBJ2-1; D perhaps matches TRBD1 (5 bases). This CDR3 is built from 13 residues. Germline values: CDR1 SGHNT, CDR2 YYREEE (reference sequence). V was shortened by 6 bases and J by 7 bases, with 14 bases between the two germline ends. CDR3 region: CASTRAGRNEQFF. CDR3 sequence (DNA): TGTGCCAGCACCAGGGCAGGTCGGAATGAGCAGTTCTTC.

The CDR3 region is CASSLVIAYEQYF. CDR3 coding DNA: TGTGCCAGCAGCTTGGTAATTGCCTACGAGCAGTACTTC. The chain has TRBV5-8 and TRBJ2-7; D is undetermined. Germline V gives CDR1 SGHTS, CDR2 YDEGEE. The germline V and J ends were trimmed by 0 bases and 2 bases, with 6 bases remaining between them. This CDR3 region has 13 residues.

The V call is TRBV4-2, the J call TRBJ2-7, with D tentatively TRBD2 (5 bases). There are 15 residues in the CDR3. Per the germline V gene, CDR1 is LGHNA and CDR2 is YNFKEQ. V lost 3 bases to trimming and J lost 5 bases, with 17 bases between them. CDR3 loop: CASSQIARGFDEQYF. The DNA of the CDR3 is TGTGCCAGCAGCCAGATAGCCCGGGGTTTCGACGAGCAGTACTTC.

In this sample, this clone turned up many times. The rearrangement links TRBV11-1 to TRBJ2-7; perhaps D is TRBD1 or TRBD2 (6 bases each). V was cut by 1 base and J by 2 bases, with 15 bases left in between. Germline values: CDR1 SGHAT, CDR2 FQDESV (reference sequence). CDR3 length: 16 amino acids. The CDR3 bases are TGTGCCAGCAGCTTAGATTGGGGGGCAGACACCTACGAGCAGTACTTC. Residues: CASSLDWGADTYEQYF.

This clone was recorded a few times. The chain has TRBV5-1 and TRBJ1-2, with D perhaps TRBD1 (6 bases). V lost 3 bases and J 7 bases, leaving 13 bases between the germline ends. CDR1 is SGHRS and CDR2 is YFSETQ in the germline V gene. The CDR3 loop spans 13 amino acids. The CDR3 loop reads CASSSDSFSGYTF. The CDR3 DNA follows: TGCGCCAGCAGCTCGGACAGTTTTTCTGGCTACACCTTC.